This T cell receptor (beta chain) was found in a study of beta chain features in type 1 diabetes (dated 2018 in TCRdb). Looking at the study overall: No differences in mean age, gender distribution, total cell number or subset yield were found between patients and healthy donors. A total of roughly 100 million sorted cells were examined across all samples, and the number of cells per subset was strongly correlated with RNA yield. Regulatory and stem cell-like memory subsets were isolated from only 8 patients and about 8 healthy donors, whereas naive and central memory subsets came from all 30 or so donors. The study compared TCRB repertoires of sorted circulating CD4+ T cell subsets between recently diagnosed type 1 diabetes patients and matched healthy donors. What the work shows at the level of the full study, not this receptor alone: Shorter templates might be favored by PCR, yet because patient and control samples were amplified and corrected together, any such skew would affect both groups equally. HLA sub-analyses involved small numbers of individuals, so any influence of HLA type on TCRB rearrangement remained unresolved. In all four CD4+ subsets, TCRB CDR3 length was moderately but significantly shorter in type 1 diabetes patients. Naive, central memory and regulatory TCRB repertoires appeared more similar among patients than among healthy donors. Sequencing cDNA rather than genomic DNA could over-represent highly expressing activated cells, although activation and CD3 levels did not differ between groups. At VDJ recombination sites, type 1 diabetes patients had fewer insertions and more deleted nucleotides, which implies abnormalities in thymic rearrangement.

The entire amount of isolated RNA was reverse transcribed using the High Capacity cDNA Reverse Transcription Kit, so the sequenced TCRB transcripts were expressed ones. Naive, central memory and regulatory T cell samples underwent deep immunoSEQ sequencing, averaging around 4 million total reads per sample. After sorted cells were lysed in RLT buffer, RNA was extracted with DNase-treated RNeasy Micro or Mini kits, with the choice depending on cell number. Each cell subset was processed on its own to prevent cross-contamination, while patient and healthy donor samples were processed together. Using the immunoSEQ multiplex PCR, TCRB sequences were amplified from cDNA into 87-bp fragments spanning the CDR3 region. Amplicons were sequenced on the Illumina HiSeq platform. The published analysis was carried out like this. PCR bias was computationally corrected using synthetic template baselines, reads within Hamming distance 2 were collapsed, and singletons that could not be merged were discarded. Reads were aligned to IMGT to assign V, D and J genes, CDR3 length, and insertions or deletions at six rearrangement sites. Within each subset, clonotype counts were normalized to sorted cell number, and only after that were true diversity and Gini coefficients computed with the tcR R package. The overlap coefficient, calculated on TCRB nucleotide sequences, was used to quantify repertoire sharing. In TCRdb, the immuneACCESS table is reduced to in-frame sequences with V and J assigned. These tables do not hold every clone; where another copy was compared, an unresolved V gene accounts for under half, and the others remain unexplained. The V and J calls and the clone size are those of that table, but D and trimming were determined from the DNA. Present in this sample are just over 150,000 clones, around 10% of which were seen just once. The ten top clones hold roughly 2% of the sample.

From each donor, a single peripheral blood sample of about 100 mL on average was drawn into heparinised tubes. A BD FACSAria II was used to sort naive, central memory, regulatory and stem cell-like memory CD4+ T cells with a panel that included CD45RO, CCR7, CD25, CD127, CD95 and CD27. Every sorted population had a purity above 95%. PBMCs were separated immediately by Lymphoprep density gradient centrifugation and were stained directly, without being cultured. To minimize batch effects, samples were stained and sorted in pairs, one healthy donor with one patient per experiment. The trim is 3 bases for V and 5 bases for J, with a gap of 17 bases between the germline ends. The germline V gene specifies SGDLS as CDR1 and YYNGEE as CDR2. Inclusive of the bounding cysteine and phenylalanine, the CDR3 is 15 residues long. Of the read, only the CDR3 DNA is kept; its 45 bases are in frame from base 1. This clone was counted between two and nine times. This receptor's antigen is unknown. No base-level quality is on record; no much larger clone is a single base apart.

Sequencing was done on a sample of central memory CD4+ T cells from blood. This clonotype was sampled from a man younger than 35 in good health. The chain was built from TRBV9 and TRBJ2-5; the D segment may tentatively be TRBD1 or TRBD2, each giving 5 matched bases. The CDR3 protein is CASSAQPGPEETQYF. The sequenced DNA: TGTGCCAGCAGCGCCCAACCGGGACCGGAGGAGACCCAGTACTTC. With the portions outside the CDR3 filled from the reference TRBV9 and TRBJ2-5 genes, the complete variable region becomes DSGVTQTPKHLITATGQRVTLRCSPRSGDLSVYWYQQSLDQGLQFLIQYYNGEERAKGNILERFSAQQFPDLHSELNLSSLELGDSALYFCASSAQPGPEETQYFGPGTRLLVL.